This TCR beta chain appears in the sequencing data of a study of OX40 agonist ivuxolimab in advanced cancers. Turning to the overall study: Ivuxolimab was a fully human IgG2 agonistic monoclonal antibody targeting the costimulatory receptor OX40 (CD134). Intravenous ivuxolimab was administered to patients every 2 weeks at six dose levels: 0.01, 0.1, 0.3, 1.5, 3 and 10 mg/kg. Of the approximately 50 dose-escalation patients, hepatocellular carcinoma was present in roughly 19, melanoma in around 15, renal cell carcinoma in 9 and head and neck cancer in 9. In the dose-escalation cohort, approximately 82% of patients were male, and the mean age was roughly 56 years with a range of roughly 23 to 90. Patients were allowed to have had prior anti-PD-1, anti-PD-L1 or anti-CTLA-4 therapy, and more than 30% of the dose-escalation patients had previously received checkpoint inhibitors. Three dose-escalation patients achieved partial responses, one with hepatocellular carcinoma and two with cutaneous melanoma. The purpose of peripheral TCRbeta sequencing was to test whether ivuxolimab changed TCR sequence diversity and led to clonal T-cell expansion. The paper reports the monotherapy dose-escalation portion (N of about 54 patients) of the phase I ivuxolimab trial. What the work shows at the level of the full study, not this receptor alone: Antigen specificity was not determined for the clonally expanded peripheral T cells. In partial responders in the 0.1-3.0 mg/kg groups, normalized peripheral clonal expansion was found to be among the lowest, especially among CD8+ T cells. On average, CD8+ T cells showed more expanded clones than CD4+ T cells after ivuxolimab. At doses of 0.1 to 3.0 mg/kg, clonal expansion of both CD4+ and CD8+ T cells in blood was seen between baseline and week 6. Low levels of normalized T-cell clonal expansion were also seen in some patients who did not respond.

From its cysteine to its phenylalanine, the CDR3 spans 16 amino acids. CDR3 DNA only is kept here, 48 bases in frame from base 1. V sheds 4 bases and J sheds 0 bases, leaving 13 bases between their ends. The germline V gene supplies CDR1 SGHRS and CDR2 YFSETQ. Genomic DNA was isolated from the sorted cells so that the TCRbeta CDR3 region could be sequenced. The immunoSEQ Assay was used to sequence the TCRbeta CDR3 regions. This is the immuneACCESS table as TCRdb keeps it, with only in-frame sequences that have V and J called. A part of the clones is gone; compared with another copy, unresolved V genes explain less than half, and the rest is unexplained. Counted in this sample were about 93,000 clones; 90% to 95% of them appeared once. The ten most abundant clones make up 2.6% of the sample. The trial excluded patients who had a history of autoimmune disease or were on systemic immunosuppression. In every dose cohort, peripheral blood was drawn for TCR sequencing at baseline, cycle 4 day 1, and cycle 7 day 1. Samples were obtained from an open-label, multicenter, first-in-human phase I dose-escalation trial of ivuxolimab. Adults with locally advanced or metastatic melanoma, renal cell carcinoma, hepatocellular carcinoma or head and neck squamous cell carcinoma were enrolled in the trial. CD4+ and CD8+ T cells were sorted separately from peripheral blood before TCR sequencing.

Points on this clone: Its antigen is not yet known. No base quality values were provided; no much bigger clone lies one nucleotide off.

The receptor was isolated from an adult with an advanced solid tumor such as melanoma, head and neck, liver or kidney cancer. This specimen consisted of CD4+ or CD8+ T cells sorted from blood, obtained in a trial of the OX40 agonist ivuxolimab. Recombination joined TRBV5-1 with TRBJ1-4; the D gene is perhaps TRBD1, on 6 matching bases. For the CDR3, the sequence is CASSGGTIATNEKLFF. The base sequence is TGCGCCAGCAGCGGCGGGACAATAGCAACTAATGAAAAACTGTTTTTT.